This TCR beta chain was profiled in a study of molecular identifiers for immune sequencing clone quantification. This clonotype has a count of ten or more. TCRdb reprocessed the PCR reads via MiXCR and lists one record per CDR3 protein. The sample lists about 89,000 distinct CDR3 sequences; under 20% were seen once. Germline CDR1 is SGHNT and CDR2 is YYREEE (reference sequence). V was clipped by 3 bases and J by 1 base, with 10 bases between them. The length of the CDR3 is 14 residues. The sequenced sample consisted of naive CD8+ T cells from blood, with Jurkat cell RNA spiked in. Specified subset: FACS-sorted CD8+CD4-CCR7+CD45RA+ naive T cells. The source is a human donor in good health. Some libraries in this study had Jurkat cell RNA spiked in. The gene calls are TRBV5-4 and TRBJ1-1; a possible D gene is TRBD1 (5 bases). The CDR3 reads CASSWGTENTEAFF. CDR3 coding DNA: TGTGCCAGCAGCTGGGGGACCGAGAACACTGAAGCTTTCTTT.